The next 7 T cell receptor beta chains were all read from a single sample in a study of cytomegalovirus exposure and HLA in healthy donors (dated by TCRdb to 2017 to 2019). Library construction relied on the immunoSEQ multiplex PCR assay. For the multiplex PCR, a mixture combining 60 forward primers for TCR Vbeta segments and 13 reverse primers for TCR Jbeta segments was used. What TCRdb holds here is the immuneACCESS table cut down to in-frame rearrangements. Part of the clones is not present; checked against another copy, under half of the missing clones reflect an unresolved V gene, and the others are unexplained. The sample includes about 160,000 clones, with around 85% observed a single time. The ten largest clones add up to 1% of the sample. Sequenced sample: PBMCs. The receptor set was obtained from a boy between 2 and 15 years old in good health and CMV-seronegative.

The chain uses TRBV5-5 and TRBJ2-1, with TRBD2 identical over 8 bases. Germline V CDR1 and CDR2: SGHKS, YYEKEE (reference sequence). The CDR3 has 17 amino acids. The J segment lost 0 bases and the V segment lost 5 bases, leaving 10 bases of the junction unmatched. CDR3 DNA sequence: TGTGCCAGCAGTCCAGTTCACAGCGGGGGCTCCTACAATGAGCAGTTCTTC. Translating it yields CASSPVHSGGSYNEQFF.

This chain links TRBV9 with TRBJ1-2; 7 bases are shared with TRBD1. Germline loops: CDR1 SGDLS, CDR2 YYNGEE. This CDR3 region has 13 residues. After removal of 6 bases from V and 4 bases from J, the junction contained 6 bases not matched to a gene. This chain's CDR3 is CASTNQGGYGYTF. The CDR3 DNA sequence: TGTGCCAGCACCAACCAGGGGGGCTATGGCTACACCTTC.

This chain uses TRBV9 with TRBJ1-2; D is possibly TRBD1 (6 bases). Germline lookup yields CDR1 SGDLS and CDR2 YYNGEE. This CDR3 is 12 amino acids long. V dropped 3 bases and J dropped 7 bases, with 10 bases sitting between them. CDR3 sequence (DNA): TGTGCCAGCAGCGACAGGGTACGTGGCTACACCTTC. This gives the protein CASSDRVRGYTF.

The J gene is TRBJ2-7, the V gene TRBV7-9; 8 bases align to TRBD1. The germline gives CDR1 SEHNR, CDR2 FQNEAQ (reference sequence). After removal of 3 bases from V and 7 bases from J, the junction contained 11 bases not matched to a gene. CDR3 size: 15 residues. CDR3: CASSFYGQGRREQYF. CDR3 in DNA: TGTGCCAGCAGCTTTTACGGACAGGGTCGAAGAGAGCAGTACTTC.

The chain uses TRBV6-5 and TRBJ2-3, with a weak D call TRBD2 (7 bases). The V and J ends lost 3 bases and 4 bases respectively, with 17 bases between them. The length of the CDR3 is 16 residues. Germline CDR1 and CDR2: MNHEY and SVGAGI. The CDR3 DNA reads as TGTGCCAGCAGTTATTGGGGTGGGGGGGCGTCAGATACGCAGTATTTT. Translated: CASSYWGGGASDTQYF.

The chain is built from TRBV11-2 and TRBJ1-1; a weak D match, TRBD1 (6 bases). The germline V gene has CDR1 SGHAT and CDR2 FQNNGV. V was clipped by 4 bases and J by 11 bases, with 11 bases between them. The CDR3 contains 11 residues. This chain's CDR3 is CASSSGVAAFF. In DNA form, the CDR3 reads TGTGCCAGCAGCTCAGGGGTCGCGGCTTTCTTT.

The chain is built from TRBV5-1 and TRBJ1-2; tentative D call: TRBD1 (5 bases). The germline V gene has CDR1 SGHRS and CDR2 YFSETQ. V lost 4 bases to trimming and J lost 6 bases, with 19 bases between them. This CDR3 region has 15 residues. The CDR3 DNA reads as TGCGCCAGCAGCCTCCGGGGGTTCTCCTCCGATGGCTACACCTTC. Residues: CASSLRGFSSDGYTF.